What follows are 15 T cell receptor beta chains derived from one specimen sequenced in a study of T cell responses to AZD1222 COVID-19 vaccine. The data were produced by immunoSEQ multiplex PCR, yet TCRdb's version contains in-frame clones alone and is incomplete. The sample has about 140,000 clones, about 90% seen once. The specimen was peripheral blood, collected on day 0 of AZD1222 vaccination. The source is an adult in good health.

The CDR3 here is CATSDLGGGYTF. For the CDR3, the DNA is TGTGCCACCAGTGATTTAGGGGGTGGCTACACCTTC. The chain is built from TRBV24-1 and TRBJ1-2; D is perhaps TRBD1 (6 bases). CDR1 is KGHDR and CDR2 is SFDVKD in the germline V gene. The CDR3 runs 12 residues. V lost 1 base to trimming and J lost 7 bases, with 6 bases between them.

The V gene is TRBV3-1 (or the pseudogene TRBV3-2), the J gene TRBJ2-1, with 8 positions matching TRBD1. This CDR3 has 13 residues. CDR1 is LGHDT and CDR2 is YNNKEL in the germline V gene (reference sequence). In DNA, the CDR3 is TGTGCTTCCCGACAGGGGACCTACAATGAGCAGTTCTTC. Translation: CASRQGTYNEQFF.

The chain has TRBV4-2 and TRBJ2-3; 12 bases line up with TRBD2. The CDR3 runs 16 residues. Germline V gene lookup returns CDR1 LGHNA and CDR2 YNFKEQ. J gave up 11 bases and V 4 bases, and 13 bases lay outside the gene matches. For the CDR3, the DNA is TGTGCCAGCAGCCGAAGACTAGCGGGAGAGTGGCTAGAGCAGTATTTT. The encoded protein is CASSRRLAGEWLEQYF.

V is TRBV27 and J is TRBJ1-1; the D gene is possibly TRBD1 (5 bases). Germline V gene data show CDR1 as MNHEY and CDR2 as SMNVEV (reference sequence). This CDR3 has 14 residues. Trimming took 5 bases from V and 6 from J, leaving 16 bases between them. The CDR3 sequence: CASSPLIWGPEAFF. CDR3 bases: TGTGCCAGCAGTCCCTTGATTTGGGGCCCTGAAGCTTTCTTT.

V gene TRBV30 combines with J gene TRBJ1-1; no firm D call. The CDR3 contains 12 residues. The ends were cut back, 6 bases at V and 7 bases at J, with 15 bases in the middle. Germline V gene data show CDR1 as GTSNPN and CDR2 as SVGIG (reference sequence). CDR3 residues: CACLSPGLEAFF. In nucleotides, the CDR3 is TGTGCCTGTCTTTCGCCGGGCCTTGAAGCTTTCTTT.

The rearrangement joins TRBV19 to TRBJ1-3, with a possible D match to TRBD1 (5 bases). The CDR3 contains 14 residues. Trimming took 5 bases from V and 0 from J, leaving 8 bases between them. Germline CDR1 is LNHDA and CDR2 is SQIVND (reference sequence). The DNA for the CDR3 is TGTGCCAGTAGTCCAGGGAGCTCTGGAAACACCATATATTTT. Its protein product is CASSPGSSGNTIYF.

This clone qualifies as medium-sized. The CDR3 region is CASGPSYEQYF. The CDR3 DNA follows: TGCGCCAGCGGACCCTCCTACGAGCAGTACTTC. The chain is built from TRBV10-2 and TRBJ2-7, with D hard to call. V was cut by 8 bases and J by 0 bases, with 5 bases left in between. The CDR3 spans 11 residues. From germline, CDR1 is WSHSY and CDR2 SAAADI.

The chain couples TRBV4-1 to TRBJ1-5; D uncertain. The CDR3 covers 17 residues. Germline CDR1 MGHRA, CDR2 YSYEKL. Trimming took 0 bases from V and 2 from J, leaving 14 bases between them. CDR3 bases: TGCGCCAGCAGCCAAGATTTTGGAGCAAGGGGCAATCAGCCCCAGCATTTT. This sequence encodes CASSQDFGARGNQPQHF.

The chain combines TRBV19 with TRBJ1-1; D gene uncertain. Trimming removed 5 bases at V and 7 bases at J, with 8 bases between. CDR3 length: 11 residues. Germline V gene data show CDR1 as LNHDA and CDR2 as SQIVND (reference sequence). The DNA for the CDR3 is TGTGCCAGTAGTTGGACGGGTGAAGCTTTCTTT. This encodes CASSWTGEAFF.

V gene TRBV4-1 combines with J gene TRBJ1-1; D remains unclear. This CDR3 comprises 15 residues. Germline loops: CDR1 MGHRA, CDR2 YSYEKL. Trimming took off 1 base at V and 0 bases at J, with 9 bases between the two ends. CDR3 DNA: TGCGCCAGCAGCCAAGTTCCCCATCTGAACACTGAAGCTTTCTTT. This gives the protein CASSQVPHLNTEAFF.

The rearrangement joins TRBV29-1 to TRBJ2-7; TRBD2 aligns across 14 bases. The V gene's germline CDR1 is SQVTM and CDR2 ANQGSEA. The length of the CDR3 is 15 residues. Germline trimming cut 3 bases from V and 6 bases from J; bases unmatched to any gene: 7. CDR3 coding DNA: TGCAGCGTTGAGGGGGGACTAGCGGGAGCGGGCGAGCAGTACTTC. Protein: CSVEGGLAGAGEQYF.

This CDR3 is CASSEGRGHSYNEQFF. The CDR3 DNA reads TGCGCCAGCAGTGAGGGAAGGGGCCACTCCTACAATGAGCAGTTCTTC. The chain joins TRBV10-1 to TRBJ2-1, with D maybe TRBD1 (5 bases). The V end lost 2 bases, the J end lost 0 bases, and 11 bases lay between the germline ends. Germline CDR1 and CDR2: WNHNN and SYGVQD (reference sequence). The CDR3 loop spans 16 amino acids.

This clone occurred a few times. The chain has TRBV18 and TRBJ1-2; D ambiguous. The germline V gene encodes CDR1 KGHSH and CDR2 LQKENI. The CDR3 has 13 amino acids. V gave up 0 bases and J gave up 2 bases, with 4 bases separating them. The CDR3 sequence is CASSPPTNYGYTF. CDR3 nucleotide sequence: TGTGCCAGCTCACCACCGACAAACTATGGCTACACCTTC.

The V gene is TRBV28, the J gene TRBJ2-7; either TRBD1 or TRBD2 may fit D (5 bases each). The CDR3 loop spans 16 amino acids. Germline V gene data show CDR1 as MDHEN and CDR2 as SYDVKM. The V end lost 5 bases, the J end lost 0 bases, and 17 bases lay between the germline ends. The chain's CDR3 is CASSPGARGPSYEQYF. The CDR3 DNA reads as TGTGCCAGCAGTCCCGGGGCCCGGGGCCCCTCCTACGAGCAGTACTTC.

V is TRBV5-1 and J is TRBJ1-1, with 7 bases identical to TRBD1. CDR1 and CDR2 (germline): SGHRS, YFSETQ. Trimming at V came to 2 bases and at J to 0 bases, leaving 4 bases not matched to a gene. CDR3 length: 15 residues. The chain's CDR3 is CASSLWTGMNTEAFF. The CDR3 nucleotides are TGCGCCAGCAGCTTATGGACAGGAATGAACACTGAAGCTTTCTTT.